This T cell receptor beta chain was captured in a study of post-analysis software for immune sequencing data. For the study at large: Recorded subtypes: relapsing-remitting, secondary progressive, progressive-relapsing; some patients unannotated. Study observations and caveats: Multiple sclerosis was associated with a significant reduction in normalized Chao1 diversity relative to controls. Controls showed lower frequencies than patients for five TRBV segments, and TRBV5-6, TRBV5-1 and TRBV20-1 were among these. Those samples that were prepared in the same batch co-clustered strongly by F measure.

TCR beta cDNA libraries included unique molecular identifiers. The authors obtained 400,000 to 600,000 cDNA molecules from approximately 0.95 to 9.8 million T cells. TCRdb analysed the PCR reads with MiXCR anew, one entry per CDR3 protein. In the table there are roughly 730,000 distinct CDR3 sequences, 25% to 30% of which are singletons. Note on this clonotype: Its target is not known. One junction end disagrees with the germline gene, perhaps due to a read error.

Per germline, CDR1 MNHEY and CDR2 SVGAGI. This CDR3 spans 13 amino acids. The chain links TRBV6-5 to TRBJ2-1, with D perhaps TRBD1 or TRBD2 (6 bases each). The receptor was derived from a girl between 10 and 17 years old with multiple sclerosis. Sequencing input: blood. CDR3 sequence: CASRYSEGGRVFF. CDR3 nucleotides: TGTGCCAGCAGGTACTCGGAGGGGGGCCGGGTGTTCTTC.